A selection of T cell receptor beta chains follows, all from one sample in a study of metastatic and nonmetastatic thyroid tumors. MiXCR was used by TCRdb to re-call the PCR reads. The sample has just over 20,000 clones, around 13% seen once. Sequences were obtained from blood. These receptors came from a female donor with papillary thyroid cancer or a benign thyroid nodule (not recorded which). Some clones in this sample may be carry-over from other donors' samples. Both conserved end residues are part of each CDR3. D genes are given only for firm matches. Clone size is stated in some rows and not others, as once, few, many or a class when expanded.

J gene: TRBJ1-1; D gene: .; clone size: many; V gene: TRBV4-3; CDR3 length: 15; CDR3 protein: CASSQKPVENTEAFF; CDR3 DNA: TGCGCCAGCAGCCAAAAGCCCGTGGAGAACACTGAAGCTTTCTTT
J gene: TRBJ1-5; D gene: .; clone size: many; V gene: TRBV19; CDR3 length: 14; CDR3 protein: CASNYPGGNQPQHF; CDR3 DNA: TGTGCCAGTAATTACCCCGGGGGCAATCAGCCCCAGCATTTT
J gene: TRBJ1-4; D gene: .; clone size: many; V gene: TRBV16; CDR3 length: 16; CDR3 protein: CASSLGYVATNEKLFF; CDR3 DNA: TGTGCCAGCAGCTTGGGATATGTAGCAACTAATGAAAAACTGTTTTTT
J gene: TRBJ2-7; D gene: TRBD2; clone size: few; V gene: TRBV6-5; CDR3 length: 22; CDR3 protein: CASSLRPFLGRGTSGRSNEQYF; CDR3 DNA: TGTGCCAGCAGTCTCCGCCCCTTCTTAGGGAGAGGGACTAGCGGGAGATCTAACGAGCAGTACTTC
J gene: TRBJ1-3; D gene: .; clone size: .; V gene: TRBV28; CDR3 length: 10; CDR3 protein: CAIFRNTIYF; CDR3 DNA: TGTGCCATCTTTCGGAACACCATATATTTT
J gene: TRBJ1-2; D gene: TRBD1; clone size: .; V gene: TRBV20-1; CDR3 length: 14; CDR3 protein: CSARAPGGPWGYTF; CDR3 DNA: TGCAGTGCTAGGGCCCCAGGGGGCCCATGGGGCTACACCTTC
J gene: TRBJ1-1; D gene: .; clone size: many; V gene: TRBV11-2; CDR3 length: 14; CDR3 protein: CASSSPQENTEAFF; CDR3 DNA: TGTGCCAGCAGCTCCCCCCAGGAGAACACTGAAGCTTTCTTT
J gene: TRBJ2-2; D gene: .; clone size: .; V gene: TRBV6-1; CDR3 length: 15; CDR3 protein: CASTLGGWRAGELFF; CDR3 DNA: TGTGCCAGCACCCTAGGAGGGTGGCGAGCCGGGGAGCTGTTTTTT
J gene: TRBJ2-7; D gene: .; clone size: many; V gene: TRBV2; CDR3 length: 12; CDR3 protein: CASSGESSEQYF; CDR3 DNA: TGTGCCAGCAGTGGTGAGTCTTCCGAGCAGTACTTC
J gene: TRBJ2-7; D gene: TRBD1; clone size: many; V gene: TRBV20-1; CDR3 length: 15; CDR3 protein: CSARDFGQGGYEQYF; CDR3 DNA: TGCAGTGCTAGAGATTTTGGACAGGGAGGCTACGAGCAGTACTTC
J gene: TRBJ1-1; D gene: TRBD1; clone size: .; V gene: TRBV7-6; CDR3 length: 12; CDR3 protein: CASSHGTGIDFF; CDR3 DNA: TGTGCCAGCAGCCACGGGACAGGGATAGATTTCTTT
J gene: TRBJ1-4; D gene: .; clone size: many; V gene: TRBV28; CDR3 length: 16; CDR3 protein: CASSPLPGLSREKLFF; CDR3 DNA: TGTGCCAGCAGTCCACTCCCGGGCTTAAGTCGGGAAAAACTGTTTTTT
J gene: TRBJ2-1; D gene: .; clone size: medium-sized; V gene: TRBV6-2/TRBV6-3; CDR3 length: 15; CDR3 protein: CASSPLARRNNEQFF; CDR3 DNA: TGTGCCAGCAGTCCGCTCGCCCGGAGAAACAATGAGCAGTTCTTC
J gene: TRBJ1-2; D gene: .; clone size: medium-sized; V gene: TRBV5-1; CDR3 length: 15; CDR3 protein: CASSLGQGKTYGYTF; CDR3 DNA: TGCGCCAGCAGCTTGGGGCAGGGCAAAACCTATGGCTACACCTTC
J gene: TRBJ2-2; D gene: .; clone size: few; V gene: TRBV6-1; CDR3 length: 15; CDR3 protein: CASTPWRGNTGELFF; CDR3 DNA: TGTGCCAGCACACCTTGGCGGGGTAACACCGGGGAGTTGTTTTTT
J gene: TRBJ2-1; D gene: TRBD2; clone size: many; V gene: TRBV2; CDR3 length: 15; CDR3 protein: CASTLERRGYNEQFF; CDR3 DNA: TGTGCCAGCACCCTGGAAAGGCGGGGGTACAATGAGCAGTTCTTC
J gene: TRBJ1-2; D gene: .; clone size: medium-sized; V gene: TRBV10-3; CDR3 length: 16; CDR3 protein: CAISESTYRTNYGYTF; CDR3 DNA: TGTGCCATCAGTGAGTCGACGTACAGGACGAACTATGGCTACACCTTC
J gene: TRBJ1-1; D gene: .; clone size: many; V gene: TRBV12-3/TRBV12-4; CDR3 length: 13; CDR3 protein: CASTPNRGTEAFF; CDR3 DNA: TGTGCCAGCACCCCCAATCGGGGCACTGAAGCTTTCTTT